The rows below give T cell receptor beta chains drawn from one sample of a study of cytomegalovirus exposure and HLA in healthy donors. Data came from immunoSEQ multiplex PCR; TCRdb stores just in-frame clones and leaves some out. Of around 100,000 clones in the sample, just under 80% are singletons; the top ten hold approximately 7.5%. The sequencing sample was made of PBMCs. These receptors all come from a man between 25 and 39 years old in good health and CMV-seronegative. CDR3s leave out the opening cysteine and the closing phenylalanine or tryptophan. Fields, in order: V gene, clone size, J gene, CDR3 length, CDR3 protein. Rows may omit the clone size; those that give it use once, few, many or a size class.

V: TRBV6-1; size: -; J: TRBJ2-5; length: 11; CDR3: ASSEDVRETQY
V: TRBV30; size: -; J: TRBJ2-3; length: 10; CDR3: AWGRRTDTQY
V: TRBV5-4; size: once; J: TRBJ2-6; length: 14; CDR3: ASSPDSTSGANVLT
V: TRBV7-9; size: -; J: TRBJ2-1; length: 15; CDR3: ASSLGGGTGFVNEQF
V: TRBV6-5; size: -; J: TRBJ2-1; length: 12; CDR3: ASRQARSYNEQF
V: TRBV25-1; size: few; J: TRBJ2-1; length: 9; CDR3: ASSGGYEQF
V: TRBV20-1; size: -; J: TRBJ2-5; length: 9; CDR3: SARESRTQY
V: TRBV9; size: few; J: TRBJ1-2; length: 10; CDR3: ASSTGGYGYT
V: TRBV6-1; size: -; J: TRBJ1-5; length: 12; CDR3: ASRIPGQYQPQH
V: TRBV10-1; size: -; J: TRBJ2-3; length: 14; CDR3: ASSESAGGPTDTQY
V: TRBV19; size: -; J: TRBJ2-1; length: 9; CDR3: ASIPPGGAF
V: TRBV6-4; size: -; J: TRBJ2-3; length: 12; CDR3: ASSEGGSTDTQY
V: TRBV27; size: -; J: TRBJ1-5; length: 16; CDR3: ASSPTSGTGISNQPQH
V: TRBV5-1; size: -; J: TRBJ1-2; length: 11; CDR3: ASSLNTGVGYT
V: TRBV4-2; size: -; J: TRBJ2-7; length: 14; CDR3: ASSQVRTSGTYEQY
V: TRBV10-1; size: few; J: TRBJ1-2; length: 11; CDR3: ASSGTANYGYT
V: TRBV5-1; size: -; J: TRBJ2-1; length: 14; CDR3: ASSLTIAGGIYEQF
V: TRBV7-9; size: -; J: TRBJ1-1; length: 15; CDR3: ASRINQGKVGDTEAF
V: TRBV7-2; size: once; J: TRBJ2-1; length: 16; CDR3: ASSLRAPLAGGYNEQF
V: TRBV20-1; size: -; J: TRBJ2-7; length: 9; CDR3: SAYTPGEQY
V: TRBV10-1; size: -; J: TRBJ2-5; length: 11; CDR3: ASSESTGETQY
V: TRBV7-9; size: -; J: TRBJ2-7; length: 11; CDR3: ASSLGTPYEQY
V: TRBV28; size: -; J: TRBJ1-3; length: 14; CDR3: ASSLVQAKSGNTIY
V: TRBV15; size: -; J: TRBJ1-2; length: 14; CDR3: ATSTGQGALGYGYT